This record covers a single TCR beta chain. This entry comes from a study of shared clonotypes between healthy human individuals. CD45RA-negative memory and CD45RA+ naive subsets were split from the CD4+ cells. As processed by the authors: ImmunoSEQ yielded junction-only sequences lacking quality scores, so filtering differed. The table came from immunoSEQ multiplex PCR; TCRdb's copy has only in-frame clones and leaves some out. D and trimming were read from the DNA, whereas the V and J calls and clone size are those reported in that table. The sample consists of 2 million to 3 million clones, about 92% of them appearing once. The receptor comes from a man younger than 30 in good health. The material sequenced was naive CD4+ T cells sorted from blood. This sample's subset: CD45RA+ positively selected.

The CDR3: CASSRTDRGLWYGYTF. The CDR3 bases are TGTGCCAGCAGCCGAACAGACAGGGGTCTTTGGTATGGCTACACCTTC. The gene calls are TRBV7-8 and TRBJ1-2; the match to TRBD1 covers 8 bases. The V and J ends lost 5 bases and 5 bases, in that order; junction bases with no gene match: 13. The length of the CDR3 is 16 residues. From germline, CDR1 is SGHVS and CDR2 FQNEAQ.